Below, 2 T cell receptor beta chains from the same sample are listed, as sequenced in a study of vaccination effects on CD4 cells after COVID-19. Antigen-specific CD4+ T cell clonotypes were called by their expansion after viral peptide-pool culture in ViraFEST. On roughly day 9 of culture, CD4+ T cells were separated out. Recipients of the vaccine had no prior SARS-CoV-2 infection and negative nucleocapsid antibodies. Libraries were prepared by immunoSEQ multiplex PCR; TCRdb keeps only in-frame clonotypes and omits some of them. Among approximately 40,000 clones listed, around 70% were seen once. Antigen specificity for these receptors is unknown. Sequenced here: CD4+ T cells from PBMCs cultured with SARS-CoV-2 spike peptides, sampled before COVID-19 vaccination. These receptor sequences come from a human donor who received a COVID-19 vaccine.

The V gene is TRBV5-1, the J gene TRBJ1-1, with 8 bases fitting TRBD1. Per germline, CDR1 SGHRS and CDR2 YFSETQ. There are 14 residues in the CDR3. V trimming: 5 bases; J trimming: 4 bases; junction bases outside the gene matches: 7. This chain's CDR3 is CASRAGGFGTEAFF. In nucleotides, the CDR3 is TGCGCCAGCAGGGCAGGGGGCTTTGGCACTGAAGCTTTCTTT.

The CDR3 protein is CASSIGGFRQPQHF. CDR3 DNA: TGTGCCAGTAGTATAGGGGGATTTAGGCAGCCCCAGCATTTT. The chain combines TRBV19 with TRBJ1-5; no firm D call. V was clipped by 1 base and J by 7 bases, with 11 bases between them. CDR1 is LNHDA and CDR2 is SQIVND in the germline V gene (reference sequence). This CDR3 contains 14 residues. Full variable domain (rest looked up from reference TRBV19 and TRBJ1-5): DGGITQSPKYLFRKEGQNVTLSCEQNLNHDAMYWYRQDPGQGLRLIYYSQIVNDFQKGDIAEGYSVSREKKESFPLTVTSAQKNPTAFYLCASSIGGFRQPQHFGDGTRLSIL.